Following are 8 T cell receptor beta chains from one sample sequenced in a study of human T cells and chemical hapten exposure. MiXCR was run by TCRdb on the RACE reads, yielding one entry per CDR3 protein. Here the sample spans some 81,000 distinct CDR3 sequences, about 6.8% being singletons. The time point denotes: patch test 1, 2 weeks after DPC sensitization. Treatment given: therapeutic diphenylcyclopropenone sensitization with weekly scalp DPC. Here the sequenced sample was whole blood, taken in connection with sensitization to the hapten diphenylcyclopropenone (DPC). These receptors originate from a woman aged 30 to 39 with alopecia areata. Some clones in this sample may be carry-over from other donors' samples.

This clonotype was counted many times. The rearrangement links TRBV3-1 to TRBJ2-2; D is perhaps TRBD1 or TRBD2 (5 bases each). This CDR3 has 16 amino acids. The germline V gene encodes CDR1 LGHDT and CDR2 YNNKEL (reference sequence). Trimming pared 3 bases from V and 4 bases from J, leaving 15 bases between. The CDR3 DNA follows: TGTGCCAGCAGCCAGGGACGGATCCCGGGCACCGGGGAGCTGTTTTTT. Its translation: CASSQGRIPGTGELFF.

In its sample, this clonotype was seen many times. J is TRBJ1-1 and V is TRBV29-1, with 11 nucleotides matching TRBD1. Trimming removed 4 bases from V and 5 bases from J; junction bases left unmatched: 6. This CDR3 comprises 14 residues. Germline CDR1 is SQVTM and CDR2 is ANQGSEA. The CDR3: CSVGRRDRGTEAFF. The CDR3, as DNA: TGCAGCGTTGGTAGGAGGGACAGGGGGACTGAAGCTTTCTTT.

Many counts were recorded for this clonotype. CDR3 in amino acids: CASSYPGTRGSYEQYF. The CDR3 DNA reads TGTGCCAGCAGTTACCCCGGGACCAGAGGGTCCTACGAGCAGTACTTC. The J gene is TRBJ2-7, the V gene TRBV6-6; either TRBD1 or TRBD2 may supply D (5 bases each). The CDR3 is 16 amino acids. Germline V gene sequence: CDR1 MNHNY, CDR2 SVGAGI (reference sequence). V was clipped by 2 bases and J by 1 base, with 15 bases between them.

This clonotype was found a few times. The J gene is TRBJ2-3, the V gene TRBV7-3; tentative D call: TRBD1 (6 bases). Deletions cut 5 bases from V and 1 base from J, with 13 bases between. The length of the CDR3 is 15 residues. Germline CDR1 and CDR2: SGHTA and FQGTGA. The CDR3 DNA sequence: TGTGCCAGCAGCAAAACAGGGTCCTGCACAGATACGCAGTATTTT. Its protein is CASSKTGSCTDTQYF.

V usage is TRBV7-9 and J usage is TRBJ2-7; 8 bases agree with TRBD1. After removal of 6 bases from V and 5 bases from J, the junction contained 9 bases not matched to a gene. In germline, CDR1 is SEHNR, CDR2 FQNEAQ (reference sequence). The CDR3 loop spans 14 amino acids. The CDR3 loop is CASRHVTGQDEQYF. The CDR3 DNA reads as TGTGCCAGCAGACACGTTACGGGACAGGACGAGCAGTACTTC.

Ten or more counts support this clonotype. The chain combines TRBV9 with TRBJ2-1; D not resolved. Trimming pared 6 bases from V and 0 bases from J, leaving 7 bases between. Germline loops: CDR1 SGDLS, CDR2 YYNGEE. This CDR3 region has 13 residues. The CDR3 loop reads CASTGSSYNEQFF. The CDR3 coding sequence is TGTGCCAGCACGGGTTCCTCCTACAATGAGCAGTTCTTC.

This clonotype was recorded many times. The V gene is TRBV20-1, the J gene TRBJ1-2; D not resolved. CDR3 length: 14 residues. Deletions cut 5 bases from V and 5 bases from J, with 18 bases between. Germline V gene sequence: CDR1 DFQATT, CDR2 SNEGSKA (reference sequence). The CDR3 DNA reads TGCAGTGCTCCCGATCCCAGGCCCGGGTATGGCTACACCTTC. Its protein is CSAPDPRPGYGYTF.

This clonotype was seen a few times. V is TRBV12-3 or TRBV12-4 and J is TRBJ2-1; TRBD2 matches 10 bases. V dropped 1 base and J dropped 6; count of bases not matched to a gene: 3. This CDR3 is 15 amino acids long. The CDR3 reads CASSLEASGGNEQFF. The CDR3 nucleotides read TGTGCCAGCAGTTTAGAAGCTAGCGGGGGCAATGAGCAGTTCTTC.